This entry lists 23 T cell receptor delta chains sequenced from one sample in a study of gamma-delta chains in newborns, infants, children. TCRdb called clones anew from the reads with CATT. This table has some 4,300 delta-chain clones, approximately 3% appearing once. Sequencing was done on a sample of blood. The source of these receptors is a child who was a newborn, infant or young child, either healthy, febrile or measles-vaccinated (not recorded which).

This clone has a handful of counts. A much larger clone differs by one base, so this may be a read error. The same CDR3 also results from other DNA sequences found in this sample. The chain combines TRDV2 with TRDJ1; 10 bases match TRDD3. CDR1 is GEAIGNYY, CDR2 EKD, per germline. The CDR3 extends over 17 amino acids. The V and J ends lost 1 base and 0 bases, in that order; junction bases with no gene match: 7. CDR3 bases: TGTGCCTGTGACACTGTCGGCACTGGGGGATACACCGATAAACTCATCTTT. Amino acid sequence: CACDTVGTGGYTDKLIF.

For this clone: A much larger clone sits a single nucleotide away, making a read error possible. In the same sample, other DNA sequences code for this CDR3. This chain uses TRDV2 with TRDJ3, with TRDD3 as a possible D gene (6 bases). CDR1 GEAIGNYY and CDR2 EKD come from the germline V gene. The CDR3 consists of 19 residues. V dropped 1 base and J dropped 0 bases, with 15 bases sitting between them. The CDR3 loop is CACDTLGDTSSWDTRQMFF. DNA for the CDR3: TGTGCCTGTGACACGCTGGGAGATACGAGCTCCTGGGACACCCGACAGATGTTTTTC.

Concerning this clone itself: An end of the junction differs from the germline gene, which may be a read error. The chain couples TRDV2 to TRDJ2; 10 bases are a match to TRDD3. The CDR3 contains 13 residues. From germline, CDR1 is GEAIGNYY and CDR2 EKD. The DNA of the CDR3 is TGTGCCTGTGACAACTGGGGGATGACAGCACAATTCTTC. It yields the protein CACDNWGMTAQFF.

With regard to this clone: This may arise from a read error, as a much more abundant clone is one base away. Other DNA sequences in the sample encode the same CDR3. The chain employs TRDV2 and TRDJ2; 9 bases line up with TRDD3. This CDR3 contains 16 residues. Trimming removed 0 bases from V and 5 bases from J; junction bases left unmatched: 6. Germline V lookup: CDR1 GEAIGNYY, CDR2 EKD. In DNA form, the CDR3 reads TGTGCCTGTGACACCTTACTGGGGGACCTAACAGCACAACTCTTCTTT. Its protein product is CACDTLLGDLTAQLFF.

This clone has more than one count but fewer than ten. The protein TCRdb gives is from a much larger clone and does not agree with this DNA's translation at residue 7, likely a read error; the protein shown here comes from the DNA. The J gene is TRDJ3, the V gene TRDV2; maybe TRDD3 (5 bases). Trimming removed 3 bases from V and 0 bases from J, with 14 bases in between. CDR3 length: 18 amino acids. Germline lookup yields CDR1 GEAIGNYY and CDR2 EKD. The chain's CDR3 is CACDLLVASSWDTRQMFF. The CDR3 bases are TGTGCCTGTGACCTACTGGTGGCCTCCTCCTGGGACACCCGACAGATGTTTTTC.

This clone was observed a few times. This may come from a read error, since a much larger clone is one base off. Other DNA variants within this sample encode the same CDR3. The rearrangement uses TRDV2 and TRDJ3; 12 nucleotides align to TRDD3. There are 19 residues in the CDR3. Germline assignment: CDR1 GEAIGNYY and CDR2 EKD. V shed 7 bases and J 0 bases; nucleotides not matched to a gene: 9. The CDR3 loop is CACDALGDTSSWDTRQMFF. The CDR3 region has the DNA TGTGCCTGCGACGCTCTGGGGGATACGAGCTCCTGGGACACCCGACAGATGTTTTTC.

Points on this clone: A read error likely explains why the TCRdb protein, taken from a much larger clone, differs from this DNA's translation at residue 11; the protein shown is translated from the DNA. The rearrangement links TRDV2 to TRDJ2; no clear D gene. Germline-derived CDR1 and CDR2 are GEAIGNYY and EKD. The CDR3 has 15 residues. Written as DNA, the CDR3 is TGTGCCTGTGAGGCTTTGGTGGGTTGGACAACACAACTCTTCTTT. Translating it yields CACEALVGWTTQLFF.

This clone has more than one count but fewer than ten. This likely reflects a read error, since a far larger clone is one base away. Other DNA sequences in the sample encode the same CDR3. The chain carries TRDV2 and TRDJ2, with unresolved D. This CDR3 spans 14 amino acids. CDR1 and CDR2 (germline): GEAIGNYY, EKD. In nucleotides, the CDR3 is TGTGCCTGTGACACATGGTCTTTAACAGCACAACTCTTCTTT. The encoded protein is CACDTWSLTAQLFF.

About this clone itself: The protein given by TCRdb reflects a much larger clone and differs at residue 7 from this DNA's translation, likely from a read error; the protein shown is the DNA's translation. V gene TRDV2 combines with J gene TRDJ2, with a tentative D call TRDD2 (5 bases). V was shortened by 5 bases and J by 11 bases, with 29 bases between the two germline ends. This CDR3 is built from 17 residues. Germline loops: CDR1 GEAIGNYY, CDR2 EKD. This CDR3 reads CACVRAYLEKRVMQLFF. The CDR3 DNA reads TGTGCCTGTGTTCGGGCCTACCTAGAGAAACGCGTTATGCAACTCTTCTTT.

This clone was seen more than once but under ten times. With a much larger clone just one base away, this may be a read error. This sample also contains other DNA sequences that code for the same CDR3. This chain links TRDV2 with TRDJ3, with D perhaps TRDD3 (6 bases). The CDR3 covers 18 residues. Germline V lookup: CDR1 GEAIGNYY, CDR2 EKD. DNA for the CDR3: TGCGCCTGTGACACCGTCTGGGGAGGCTCCTGGGACACCCGACAGATGTTTTTC. Translating gives CACDTVWGGSWDTRQMFF.

As concerns this clone: Translating this DNA gives a protein that differs at residue 16 from the TCRdb one, which belongs to a much larger clone; a read error is likely, and the protein shown is this translation. The chain has TRDV1 and TRDJ1, with D possibly matching TRDD3 (6 bases). Germline V gene sequence: CDR1 TSWWSYY, CDR2 QGS. The CDR3 totals 18 residues. The DNA of the CDR3 is TGTGCTCTTGGGGATTGTTTGACTGGGATCCAGTACACCGATAAACCCATCTTT. This encodes CALGDCLTGIQYTDKPIF.

By sample fraction, this clone is medium-sized. Other DNA sequences within the sample encode an identical CDR3. This chain uses TRDV2 with TRDJ3, with TRDD3 identical over 12 bases. The V gene's germline CDR1 is GEAIGNYY and CDR2 EKD. There are 19 residues in the CDR3. Germline trimming cut 3 bases from V and 2 bases from J; bases unmatched to any gene: 7. CDR3 nucleotides: TGTGCCTGTGACGTCGTACTGGGGGATACCGCCTGGGACACCCGACAGATGTTTTTC. This gives the protein CACDVVLGDTAWDTRQMFF.

V usage is TRDV2 and J usage is TRDJ3; 11 nucleotides agree with TRDD3. The CDR3 is 19 amino acids. Germline trimming cut 1 base from V and 0 bases from J; bases unmatched to any gene: 4. In germline, CDR1 is GEAIGNYY, CDR2 EKD. The CDR3 sequence is CACDTWGIRGSWDTRQMFF. CDR3 sequence (DNA): TGTGCCTGTGACACTTGGGGGATACGAGGCTCCTGGGACACCCGACAGATGTTTTTC.

This clone appeared a few times. The translation of this DNA and the TCRdb protein of a much larger clone differ at residue 12, probably owing to a read error; the protein shown here is translated from the DNA. The chain employs TRDV2 and TRDJ2, with 10 bases identical to TRDD3. Trimming took 0 bases from V and 4 from J; bases not matched to a gene: 10. The germline V gene encodes CDR1 GEAIGNYY and CDR2 EKD. The CDR3 extends over 18 amino acids. Here the CDR3 reads CACDTVGTGGSSTAQLFF. CDR3 DNA sequence: TGTGCCTGTGACACCGTAGGTACTGGGGGATCTTCGACAGCACAACTCTTCTTT.

A note on this clone: TCRdb has a much larger clone's protein, which differs at residue 9 from the translation of this DNA, likely because of a read error; what is shown is the protein translated from the DNA. The chain recombines TRDV2 with TRDJ3, with D possibly matching TRDD3 (6 bases). V lost 0 bases, J lost 0 bases, and 17 bases lay in between. In germline, CDR1 is GEAIGNYY, CDR2 EKD. The CDR3 sequence is 20 residues long. The CDR3 loop reads CACDTAAGEYASWDTRQMFF. Here the CDR3 DNA reads TGTGCCTGTGACACCGCCGCTGGGGAATACGCCTCCTGGGACACCCGACAGATGTTTTTC.

About this clone: A single base is all that separates this from a far larger clone, so a read error is likely. This chain connects TRDV2 to TRDJ3; no clear D. Germline lookup yields CDR1 GEAIGNYY and CDR2 EKD. With 0 bases removed from V and 0 bases from J, the gap between germline ends came to 14 bases. The CDR3 has 19 residues. CDR3 residues: CACDTVTPKLSWDTRQMFF. As DNA, the CDR3 is TGTGCCTGTGACACCGTGACTCCCAAGCTCTCCTGGGACACCCGACAGATGTTTTTC.

This clone was observed a handful of times. This DNA translates differently at residue 8 from the TCRdb protein, which is that of a much larger clone; a read error is likely, and the protein shown is the DNA's own translation. This chain uses TRDV2 with TRDJ2; 8 positions match TRDD3. The V gene's germline CDR1 is GEAIGNYY and CDR2 EKD. The CDR3 consists of 15 residues. J was trimmed by 2 bases and V by 1 base; bases with no gene match: 2. CDR3 sequence reads: CACDTGGSLTAQLFF. In DNA, the CDR3 is TGTGCCTGTGACACTGGGGGATCCTTGACAGCACAACTCTTCTTT.

With respect to this clone: This may stem from a read error, because a much larger clone lies one nucleotide away. This sample also contains other DNA sequences that code for the same CDR3. The chain is built from TRDV2 and TRDJ3, with TRDD3 identical over 12 bases. The CDR3 covers 19 residues. Per the germline V gene, CDR1 is GEAIGNYY and CDR2 is EKD. The CDR3 reads CACDALGDTSSWDTRQMFF. As DNA, the CDR3 is TGCGCCTGTGACGCTCTGGGGGATACGAGCTCCTGGGACACCCGACAGATGTTTTTC.

Comment on this clone: This may be a read error, as it is one base from a much larger clone. This sample also contains other DNA sequences that code for the same CDR3. The chain has TRDV2 and TRDJ1; 7 bases agree with TRDD3. This CDR3 spans 15 amino acids. CDR1 and CDR2 from the germline V gene are GEAIGNYY and EKD. The V gene end was trimmed by 1 base and the J gene end by 4 bases; junction bases not matched to a gene: 8. DNA of the CDR3: TGTGCCTGTGACACTGTGGATACGCAGAGCGATAAACTCATCTTT. It translates to CACDTVDTQSDKLIF.

Only a few counts were recorded for this clone. This may stem from a read error, because a much larger clone lies one nucleotide away. This specimen includes other DNA sequences encoding the same CDR3. The CDR3 DNA sequence: TGTGCCTGTGACACTTTCTGGGGGAGCTCCTGGGACACCCGACAGATGTTCTTC. Its protein product is CACDTFWGSSWDTRQMFF. The chain carries TRDV2 and TRDJ3; 8 bases are a match to TRDD3. The length of the CDR3 is 18 residues. The V gene's germline CDR1 is GEAIGNYY and CDR2 EKD.

Points on this clone: A read error is possible here, since a much larger clone lies one base away. CDR3 protein: CACDTVSIWVTSSWDTRQMFF. Written as DNA, the CDR3 is TGTGCCTGTGACACCGTCTCCATCTGGGTGACCAGCTCCTGGGACACCCGACAGATGTTTTTC. The chain combines TRDV2 with TRDJ3, with D perhaps TRDD3 (5 bases). CDR1 GEAIGNYY and CDR2 EKD come from the germline V gene. The CDR3 sequence is 21 residues long. With 0 bases removed from V and 0 bases from J, the gap between germline ends came to 20 bases.

Relative to its sample, this clone is medium-sized. The chain is built from TRDV2 and TRDJ3, with 9 bases aligning to TRDD3. Germline CDR1 GEAIGNYY, CDR2 EKD. The length of the CDR3 is 15 residues. V dropped 7 bases and J dropped 0; count of bases not matched to a gene: 0. CDR3 sequence (DNA): TGTGCCTGGGGGATACGCTCCTGGGACACCCGACAGATGTTTTTC. Translation: CAWGIRSWDTRQMFF.

In its sample, this clone was seen a few times. The chain employs TRDV1 and TRDJ1; the match to TRDD3 covers 11 bases. In germline, CDR1 is TSWWSYY, CDR2 QGS. Trimming at V came to 0 bases and at J to 5 bases, leaving 20 bases not matched to a gene. This CDR3 has 21 amino acids. CDR3 DNA: TGTGCTCTTGGGGAACTAGAACTGCGTGCCTTCCTACTGGGGGATAAGGATAAACTCATCTTT. Its protein product is CALGELELRAFLLGDKDKLIF.